This entry is about one TCR beta chain. In its sample, this clonotype was seen many times. The antigen it binds to is not known. No much larger clone exists at a distance of one base, and base qualities are not known. The TCR beta CDR3 regions were amplified from RNA transcripts. The first round of RT-PCR for the TCR CDR3 was performed with the HTBI primer set and the Qiagen OneStep RT-PCR kit. Libraries were constructed in a second round of multiplex PCR, after which size selection and purification were carried out. Libraries were sequenced paired-end with 100 bp reads on an Illumina HiSeq2000. On the authors' methods: SOAPnuke was used to process the raw data, with reads discarded if the reads contained adapters or uncalled bases, had a mean Phred below 15, or lacked an exact constant-primer or identifier match. High-quality paired reads were merged with COPE v1.2.5, and unique nucleotide sequences were defined as clonotypes. MiTCR v1.1 was used to align clonotypes to the IMGT TRBV, TRBD and TRBJ reference segments. Only V-J combinations with frequency above 0.0001, covering 99% to 99.2% of repertoires, were analysed. A TCS score was defined as the ratio of F50 (clonal expansion) to E x V (chaos), with BLOSUM62-based TCRdist applied between CDR3 peptides within each V-J. Welch's t-statistics and random forest reduced roughly 500 V-J features to 13, which were used in a naive Bayes classifier (R e1071). TCRdb reran the public reads through fastp at Q25 and MiXCR, keeping productive beta chains. CDR3 protein sequences are deduplicated, and each keeps its most common genes and DNA. The V and J calls shown here were made by TCRdb, not taken from the authors' results. The sample records 300,000 to 450,000 distinct CDR3 sequences, about 14% of which are singletons. Around 19% of the sample rests with the top ten.

In the ophthalmopathy patients, disease was moderately to severely active, with a Clinical Activity Score of 3 or more, a NOSPECS grade of 4 or more, and a duration of less than 3 months. Any patient with an uncontrolled infection, another autoimmune disease, pregnancy or lactation was excluded. Diagnoses were established on the basis of clinical symptoms, serum thyroxine and TRAb, thyroid ultrasound, and orbital computed tomography. Ficoll-Paque density gradient centrifugation was used to isolate PBMCs from 8.5 to 10 ml of fresh peripheral blood. Trizol reagent was used to extract total RNA, and RNA quality was then checked on an Agilent 2100 Bioanalyzer. This specimen belongs to a study of T cells in Graves' hyperthyroidism and ophthalmopathy (dated by TCRdb to between 2017 and 2020). For the wider study: Peripheral blood was sampled at the time of initial diagnosis, prior to any treatment. Thyroid tissue and blood T-cell repertoires from about six Graves' hyperthyroidism patients were also compared in the study. Once sampling was done, hyperthyroidism patients were given methimazole at a starting dose of 30 mg daily, whereas ophthalmopathy patients were given high-dose intravenous methylprednisolone. Whether ophthalmopathy could be predicted prospectively was tested in an independent validation cohort made up of fewer than 20 hyperthyroidism patients plus 17 patients who later progressed to ophthalmopathy. For training and testing, the 100 or so patients in the discovery cohort were randomly divided in a 7:3 ratio. A discovery cohort of 95 to 100 patients, about 40 with Graves' ophthalmopathy and roughly 59 with stable Graves' hyperthyroidism, was used to find distinguishing TCR V-J signatures. According to the paper, TCR Vbeta CDR3 sequencing was carried out on 120 to 150 peripheral blood samples, which came from fewer than 50 ophthalmopathy, under 85 hyperthyroidism and some 17 progressor patients. Here is what the overall study found, with its caveats: Most expanded thyroid clonotypes (frequency above 0.001) were also found in blood, which suggests that blood repertoires may mirror thyroid immune responses. In cross-validation, a model built on a 13 V-J signature told ophthalmopathy apart from stable hyperthyroidism with 85% to 90% sensitivity and roughly 81% specificity, and in testing the same model reached 80%/75%. No statistical method was used to fix the sample size in advance, and group allocation was not hidden from the investigators. In validation, the model predicted progression to ophthalmopathy a median of about 6.5 months before onset, with about 71% sensitivity and almost 75% specificity.

Here V drops 6 bases and J drops 2 bases, and the junction holds 4 bases not matched to any gene. The CDR3 contains 14 residues, cysteine and phenylalanine counted. This entry keeps only the CDR3 DNA: 42 bases, framed from base 1. Sequences SNHLY (CDR1) and FYNNEI (CDR2) are obtained from the germline V gene. This sequence uses TRBV2 and TRBJ1-5, with 7 bases matching TRBD1. The sequencing sample was made of blood. The receptor was isolated from a woman aged 25 to 39 with Graves' ophthalmopathy. CDR3 protein: CASRGTAGNQPQHF. The sequence in DNA is TGTGCCAGCAGAGGGACAGCTGGCAATCAGCCCCAGCATTTT.